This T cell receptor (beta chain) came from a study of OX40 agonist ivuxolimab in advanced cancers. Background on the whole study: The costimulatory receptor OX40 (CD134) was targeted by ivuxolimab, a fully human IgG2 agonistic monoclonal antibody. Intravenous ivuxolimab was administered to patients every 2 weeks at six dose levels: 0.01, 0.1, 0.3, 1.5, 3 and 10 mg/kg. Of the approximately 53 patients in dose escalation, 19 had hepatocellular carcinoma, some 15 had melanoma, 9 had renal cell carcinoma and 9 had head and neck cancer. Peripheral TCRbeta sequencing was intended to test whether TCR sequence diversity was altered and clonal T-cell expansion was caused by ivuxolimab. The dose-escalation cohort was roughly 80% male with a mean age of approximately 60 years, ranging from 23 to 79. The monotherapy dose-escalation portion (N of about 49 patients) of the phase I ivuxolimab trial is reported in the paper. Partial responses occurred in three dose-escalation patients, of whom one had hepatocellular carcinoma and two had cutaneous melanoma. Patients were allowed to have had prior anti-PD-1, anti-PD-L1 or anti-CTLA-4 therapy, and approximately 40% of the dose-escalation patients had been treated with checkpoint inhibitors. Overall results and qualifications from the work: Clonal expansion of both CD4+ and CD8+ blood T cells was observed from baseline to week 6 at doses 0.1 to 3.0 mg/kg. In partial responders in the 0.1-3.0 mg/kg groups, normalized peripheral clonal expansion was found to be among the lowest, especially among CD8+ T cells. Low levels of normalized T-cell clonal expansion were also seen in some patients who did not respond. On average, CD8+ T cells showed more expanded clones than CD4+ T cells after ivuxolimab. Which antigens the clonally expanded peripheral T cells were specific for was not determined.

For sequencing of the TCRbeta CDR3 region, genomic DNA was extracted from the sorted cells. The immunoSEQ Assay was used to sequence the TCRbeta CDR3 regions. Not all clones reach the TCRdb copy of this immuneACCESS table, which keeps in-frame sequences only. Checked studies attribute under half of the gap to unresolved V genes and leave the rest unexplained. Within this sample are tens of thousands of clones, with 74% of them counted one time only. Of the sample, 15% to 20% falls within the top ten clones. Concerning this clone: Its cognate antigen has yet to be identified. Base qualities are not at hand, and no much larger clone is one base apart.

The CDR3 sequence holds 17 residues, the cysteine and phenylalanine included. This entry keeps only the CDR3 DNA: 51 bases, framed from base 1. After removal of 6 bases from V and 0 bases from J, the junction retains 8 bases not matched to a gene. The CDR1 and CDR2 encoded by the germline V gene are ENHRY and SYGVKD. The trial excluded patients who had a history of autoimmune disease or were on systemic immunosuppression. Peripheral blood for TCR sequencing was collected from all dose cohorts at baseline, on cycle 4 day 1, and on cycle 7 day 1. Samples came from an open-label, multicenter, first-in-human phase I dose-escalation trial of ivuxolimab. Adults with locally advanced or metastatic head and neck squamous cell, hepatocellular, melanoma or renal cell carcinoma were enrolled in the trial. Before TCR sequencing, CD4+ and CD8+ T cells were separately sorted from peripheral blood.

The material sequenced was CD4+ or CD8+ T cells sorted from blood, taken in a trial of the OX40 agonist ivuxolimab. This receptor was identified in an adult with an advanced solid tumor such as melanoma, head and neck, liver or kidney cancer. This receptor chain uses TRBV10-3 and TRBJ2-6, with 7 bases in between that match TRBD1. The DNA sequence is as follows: TGTGCCATCAGACAGGGGTTCTTGAGCTCTGGGGCCAACGTCCTGACTTTC. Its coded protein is CAIRQGFLSSGANVLTF.